The 30 T cell receptor beta chains given below trace back to one sample, sequenced in a study of shared clonotypes between healthy human individuals. Generated by immunoSEQ multiplex PCR, the TCRdb table keeps only in-frame clones and is missing some. The data show approximately 330,000 clones, around 79% seen once. The sequencing input was memory CD4+ T cells sorted from blood. Documented subset: CD45RA-negative fraction. The receptors were gathered from a man aged 30 to 45 in good health.

The chain is built from TRBV6-5 and TRBJ1-5; no firm D call. The V gene's germline CDR1 is MNHEY and CDR2 SVGAGI. Trimming pared 0 bases from V and 4 bases from J, leaving 4 bases between. The CDR3 contains 13 residues. The CDR3: CASSYSQNQPQHF. The CDR3 bases are TGTGCCAGCAGTTACTCCCAGAATCAGCCCCAGCATTTT.

This rearrangement joins TRBV4-3 to TRBJ1-3; 8 nucleotides line up with TRBD1. V dropped 0 bases and J dropped 4; count of bases not matched to a gene: 2. The CDR3 runs 15 residues. Germline V gene data show CDR1 as LGHNA and CDR2 as YSLEER. The CDR3 nucleotides are TGCGCCAGCAGCCAAGACAGGGGGCTCGGAAACACCATATATTTT. Translated: CASSQDRGLGNTIYF.

The CDR3 region is CAWKRQWGDTEAFF. The DNA for the CDR3 is TGTGCCTGGAAAAGACAATGGGGCGACACTGAAGCTTTCTTT. This chain joins TRBV30 and TRBJ1-1; D is possibly TRBD1 (5 bases). CDR1 and CDR2 from the germline V gene are GTSNPN and SVGIG (reference sequence). This CDR3 spans 14 amino acids. The V gene lost 4 bases and the J gene lost 3 bases, with 15 bases spanning the gap.

This clone was counted only a few times. The V call is TRBV5-4, the J call TRBJ2-1, with D tentatively TRBD2 (6 bases). Germline V lookup: CDR1 SGHNT, CDR2 YYREEE (reference sequence). V was clipped by 1 base and J by 5 bases, with 13 bases between them. This CDR3 region has 15 residues. This CDR3 is CASSLPASADNEQFF. Written as DNA, the CDR3 is TGTGCCAGCAGCTTGCCTGCTAGCGCGGACAATGAGCAGTTCTTC.

The chain recombines TRBV4-3 with TRBJ2-1; a possible D gene is TRBD1 (6 bases). Trimming removed 1 base at V and 8 bases at J, with 18 bases between. This CDR3 has 16 amino acids. Germline V gene data show CDR1 as LGHNA and CDR2 as YSLEER. The CDR3 DNA is TGCGCCAGCAGCCAAGCCCGGGACCGCTGGGGGCATGAGCAGTTCTTC. It specifies CASSQARDRWGHEQFF.

This clone has more than one count but fewer than ten. This rearrangement joins TRBV2 to TRBJ1-2, with D tentatively TRBD1 (6 bases). The CDR3 covers 16 residues. V shed 3 bases and J shed 0 bases, with 14 bases lying between them. Germline CDR1 and CDR2: SNHLY and FYNNEI. The CDR3 bases are TGTGCCAGCAGTGATGTTTGGGACACGACTAACTATGGCTACACCTTC. It encodes CASSDVWDTTNYGYTF.

This clone occurred once. The J gene is TRBJ2-1, the V gene TRBV29-1; D may match TRBD1 or TRBD2 (5 bases each). Germline assignment: CDR1 SQVTM and CDR2 ANQGSEA. The CDR3 runs to 15 residues. Trimming shortened V by 5 bases and J by 7 bases, and 21 bases separated the two germline ends. As DNA, the CDR3 is TGCAGCGTTCAACCCGGGGACCTACTCAGGAATGAGCAGTTCTTC. It yields the protein CSVQPGDLLRNEQFF.

The chain has TRBV25-1 and TRBJ2-6; D is unclear. Germline CDR1 reads MGHDK; CDR2 reads SYGVNS. V lost 7 bases, J lost 0 bases, and 13 bases lay in between. The CDR3 extends over 16 amino acids. This CDR3 reads CASTGRALSGANVLTF. CDR3 DNA: TGTGCCAGCACGGGCCGGGCGCTCTCTGGGGCCAACGTCCTGACTTTC.

The chain recombines TRBV5-1 with TRBJ2-3; D is ambiguous. The CDR3 consists of 11 residues. The V gene lost 4 bases and the J gene lost 3 bases, with 3 bases spanning the gap. Looked up from germline, CDR1 is SGHRS and CDR2 is YFSETQ. CDR3 sequence (DNA): TGCGCCAGCAGCGAAACAGATACGCAGTATTTT. Its protein product is CASSETDTQYF.

This clone occurred a few times. This chain uses TRBV5-4 with TRBJ1-2; tentative D call: TRBD1 (6 bases). Trimming removed 1 base from V and 7 bases from J, with 29 bases in between. Germline values: CDR1 SGHNT, CDR2 YYREEE (reference sequence). CDR3 length: 19 residues. The CDR3 is CASSLSGPPEQGRVRGYTF. CDR3 DNA: TGTGCCAGCAGCTTGTCAGGCCCCCCAGAGCAGGGGCGCGTACGTGGCTACACCTTC.

The chain combines TRBV7-2 with TRBJ2-7; TRBD1 matches at 9 bases. The germline CDR1 and CDR2 sequences are SGHTA and FQGNSA. V lost 5 bases, J lost 2 bases, and 4 bases stayed unmatched. The CDR3 loop spans 14 amino acids. The CDR3 sequence is CASSRDREAYEQYF. Here the CDR3 DNA reads TGTGCCAGCAGCCGGGACAGGGAGGCCTACGAGCAGTACTTC.

Of note for this clone: At the DNA level, this CDR3 is encoded by other sequences in the same sample as well. This chain uses TRBV5-4 with TRBJ2-3; D is unresolved. V was clipped by 0 bases and J by 3 bases, with 5 bases between them. The CDR3 spans 13 residues. The V gene's germline CDR1 is SGHNT and CDR2 YYREEE (reference sequence). The chain's CDR3 is CASSLEGTDTQYF. The CDR3 coding sequence is TGTGCCAGCAGCTTGGAGGGAACAGATACGCAGTATTTT.

The chain joins TRBV27 to TRBJ2-5; TRBD2 agrees at 7 bases. Germline CDR1 reads MNHEY; CDR2 reads SMNVEV (reference sequence). The CDR3 consists of 15 residues. With 1 base clipped from V and 6 bases from J, the junction kept 8 bases outside the gene matches. This chain's CDR3 is CASSLLGEGLQTQYF. The CDR3 nucleotides read TGTGCCAGCAGTTTATTGGGGGAGGGCCTGCAGACCCAGTACTTC.

This clone was found many times. This same CDR3 is encoded by further DNA sequences in the sample. The V gene is TRBV5-1, the J gene TRBJ1-4; D is perhaps TRBD1 (5 bases). The CDR3 contains 14 residues. Germline V gene data show CDR1 as SGHRS and CDR2 as YFSETQ. V lost 4 bases and J 3 bases, leaving 10 bases between the germline ends. CDR3 sequence reads: CASSLGGSNEKLFF. In nucleotides, the CDR3 is TGCGCCAGCAGCCTCGGGGGATCTAATGAAAAACTGTTTTTT.

This clone was seen more than once but under ten times. The sample has other DNA sequences that encode this CDR3 too. The CDR3 bases are TGTGCCAGCAGCACCGGTAGACGAGAGACCCAGTACTTC. Translating gives CASSTGRRETQYF. The chain has TRBV7-7 and TRBJ2-5, with D uncertain. Per the germline V gene, CDR1 is SSHAT and CDR2 is FNYEAQ (reference sequence). The CDR3 is 13 residues long. Trimming stripped 5 bases from V and 4 bases from J, with 11 bases between.

This clone was seen a few times. The chain has TRBV7-9 and TRBJ1-2; D perhaps matches TRBD1 (5 bases). The germline CDR1 and CDR2 sequences are SEHNR and FQNEAQ (reference sequence). The V gene lost 5 bases and the J gene lost 4 bases, with 11 bases spanning the gap. The CDR3 covers 13 residues. In nucleotides, the CDR3 is TGTGCCAGCAGCGCGGGACGGTTCTATGGCTACACCTTC. As protein: CASSAGRFYGYTF.

The CDR3 region is CASSRPVLSEQYF. CDR3 coding DNA: TGTGCCAGCAGCCGTCCGGTGTTGAGCGAGCAGTACTTC. V is TRBV5-6 and J is TRBJ2-7; D gene ambiguous. This CDR3 has 13 amino acids. V lost 4 bases and J lost 6, with 14 bases in between. The germline CDR1 and CDR2 sequences are SGHDT and YYEEEE.

The chain recombines TRBV5-1 with TRBJ2-7; 11 bases map to TRBD1. Unmatched junction bases numbered 3, after V lost 2 bases and J lost 5 bases. The CDR3 totals 14 residues. Germline loops: CDR1 SGHRS, CDR2 YFSETQ. The CDR3 DNA follows: TGCGCCAGCAGCTTTGGACAGGGGGCCCACGAGCAGTACTTC. Protein sequence: CASSFGQGAHEQYF.

The chain employs TRBV28 and TRBJ2-7; D is perhaps TRBD1 (5 bases). V lost 7 bases and J lost 0, with 13 bases in between. Germline CDR1 reads MDHEN; CDR2 reads SYDVKM. The CDR3 runs 14 residues. The CDR3 loop reads CASNRPTVSYEQYF. CDR3 coding DNA: TGTGCCAGCAACAGGCCAACCGTCTCCTACGAGCAGTACTTC.

This sequence joins TRBV2 and TRBJ1-2; a possible D gene is TRBD1 (5 bases). CDR1 and CDR2 from the germline V gene are SNHLY and FYNNEI. The CDR3 spans 14 residues. Trimming left V 3 bases short and J 6 bases short, with 14 bases between. Here the CDR3 reads CASSDARGSHGYTF. The CDR3 DNA reads as TGTGCCAGCAGTGATGCACGGGGGAGTCATGGCTACACCTTC.

This chain connects TRBV7-6 to TRBJ1-3, with a weak D call TRBD1 (6 bases). Germline CDR1 SGHVS, CDR2 FNYEAQ. V was pared by 1 base and J by 0 bases, with 10 bases between. This CDR3 spans 16 amino acids. The CDR3 DNA reads as TGTGCCAGCAGCTTAGGTGGGGGACACTCTGGAAACACCATATATTTT. It encodes CASSLGGGHSGNTIYF.

The genes are TRBV25-1 and TRBJ2-5; no firm D call. Germline CDR1 is MGHDK and CDR2 is SYGVNS. V dropped 1 base and J dropped 5 bases, with 11 bases sitting between them. CDR3 length: 14 amino acids. The CDR3 protein is CASSEFRASETQYF. In nucleotides, the CDR3 is TGTGCCAGCAGTGAATTTCGGGCCTCGGAGACCCAGTACTTC.

The chain uses TRBV5-1 and TRBJ2-7, with D perhaps matching TRBD2 (5 bases). Germline V gene sequence: CDR1 SGHRS, CDR2 YFSETQ. V lost 6 bases, J lost 0 bases, and 13 bases lay in between. There are 14 residues in the CDR3. The CDR3 spells CASTVQGSSYEQYF. The DNA for the CDR3 is TGCGCCAGCACCGTGCAAGGGAGCTCCTACGAGCAGTACTTC.

V is TRBV29-1 and J is TRBJ2-5; D uncertain. The CDR3 spans 12 residues. V shed 7 bases and J shed 2 bases, with 11 bases lying between them. Germline-derived CDR1 and CDR2 are SQVTM and ANQGSEA. The CDR3 DNA sequence: TGCAGCGCGGACGGACCACAAGAGACCCAGTACTTC. Amino acids: CSADGPQETQYF. Supplemented by reference TRBV29-1 and TRBJ2-5, the full variable domain reads SAVISQKPSRDICQRGTSLTIQCQVDSQVTMMFWYRQQPGQSLTLIATANQGSEATYESGFVIDKFPISRPNLTFSTLTVSNMSPEDSSIYLCSADGPQETQYFGPGTRLLVL.

This clone has only one observation. Within the sample, other DNA sequences also encode this same CDR3. The rearrangement joins TRBV7-2 to TRBJ2-7, with 7 bases fitting TRBD2. V was clipped by 4 bases and J by 2 bases; unmatched bases: 5. The CDR3 is 14 residues long. Per germline, CDR1 SGHTA and CDR2 FQGNSA. CDR3 coding DNA: TGTGCCAGCAGCTCGTCTAGCGGACCCTACGAGCAGTACTTC. Encoded protein: CASSSSSGPYEQYF.

The genes are TRBV11-2 and TRBJ2-2, with no clear D. V was shortened by 5 bases and J by 7 bases, with 11 bases between the two germline ends. In germline, CDR1 is SGHAT, CDR2 FQNNGV. This CDR3 comprises 13 residues. The CDR3 here is CASSPIIGGELFF. For the CDR3, the DNA is TGTGCCAGCAGCCCCATTATAGGCGGGGAGCTGTTTTTT.

The V call is TRBV7-9, the J call TRBJ2-7; no definite D call. Trimming cost V 5 bases and J 2 bases, with 13 bases left between them. In germline, CDR1 is SEHNR, CDR2 FQNEAQ (reference sequence). The CDR3 length is 14 residues. The CDR3 bases are TGTGCCAGCAGCCCAGCTCTTCCAACCTACGAGCAGTACTTC. It specifies CASSPALPTYEQYF. Full variable domain (missing parts from reference TRBV7-9 and TRBJ2-7): DTGVSQNPRHKITKRGQNVTFRCDPISEHNRLYWYRQTLGQGPEFLTYFQNEAQLEKSRLLSDRFSAERPKGSFSTLEIQRTEQGDSAMYLCASSPALPTYEQYFGPGTRLTVT.

The genes are TRBV11-2 and TRBJ2-5; 9 nucleotides agree with TRBD2. This CDR3 region has 16 residues. CDR1 is SGHAT, CDR2 FQNNGV, per germline. Trimming at V came to 2 bases and at J to 1 base, leaving 5 bases not matched to a gene. The CDR3 reads CASSLFGGRGQETQYF. CDR3 coding DNA: TGTGCCAGCAGCTTATTCGGCGGGAGGGGCCAAGAGACCCAGTACTTC.

About this clone itself: The identical CDR3 is also encoded by other nucleotide sequences in the sample. The V and J genes are TRBV5-1 and TRBJ2-2; D possibly corresponds to TRBD1 (6 bases). The V end lost 3 bases, the J end lost 3 bases, and 9 bases lay between the germline ends. Germline V lookup: CDR1 SGHRS, CDR2 YFSETQ. CDR3 size: 14 residues. The CDR3 region has the DNA TGCGCCAGCAGCTCGGGACAAGACACCGGGGAGCTGTTTTTT. Encoded protein: CASSSGQDTGELFF.

This clone was seen more than once but under ten times. The chain uses TRBV2 and TRBJ2-7, with D hard to call. V was trimmed by 4 bases and J by 2 bases, leaving 9 bases between them. The CDR3 contains 13 residues. Germline-derived CDR1 and CDR2 are SNHLY and FYNNEI. The CDR3 reads CASSVRETYEQYF. The CDR3 DNA reads as TGTGCCAGCAGTGTAAGGGAAACCTACGAGCAGTACTTC.